Here is one TCR beta chain with its context. Its target is unknown. Researchers ran the PCR with 60 Vbeta and 13 Jbeta primers. Repertoires were generated with immunoSEQ multiplex PCR, while TCRdb's copy carries only in-frame clones and drops some. The table includes roughly 150,000 clones, 85% detected once. The sample comes from a study of cytomegalovirus exposure and HLA in healthy donors. Study in general: In terms of ancestry, the Caucasian-associated cluster contained around 79% of the 350 to 450 genotyped donors.

The V end lost 1 base, the J end lost 6 bases, and 10 bases lay between the germline ends. Germline CDR1 is SEHNR and CDR2 is FQNEAQ (reference sequence). There are 14 residues in the CDR3. Overall study findings and caveats: In a later analysis, V- and J-gene trimming of beta chains associated with a DCLRE1C missense variant, replicated independently. Several of the most significant clusters appeared, in a later analysis, to be linked to common viral pathogens.

This chain connects TRBV7-9 to TRBJ2-1; D gene unclear. What was sequenced was PBMCs. This TCR came from a man aged 25-45 years in good health and CMV-seropositive. CDR3 sequence reads: CASSLVFGSNEQFF. In DNA, the CDR3 is TGTGCCAGCAGCTTAGTATTCGGGTCCAATGAGCAGTTCTTC.